This is a list of T cell receptor beta chains from one sample in a study of CD4 T cells in relation to SARS-CoV-2 and coronaviruses. Their antigen targets remain unknown. The repertoire was sequenced with immunoSEQ multiplex PCR; TCRdb's copy has only in-frame clones and lacks some. The data contain about 38,000 clones, over 70% of them singletons. What was sequenced was memory CD4+ T cells from PBMCs, cultured in vitro. All receptors come from an adult with COVID-19. Each CDR3 is given with its conserved first and last residue. The D gene is left open where the match is weak. Only some rows state a clone size, as once, few, many or a class for expanded clones.

D gene,V gene,clone size,J gene,CDR3 protein,CDR3 DNA
NA,TRBV30,once,TRBJ1-1,CAWSVGYEAFF,TGTGCCTGGAGTGTGGGATATGAAGCTTTCTTT
NA,TRBV20-1,NA,TRBJ2-1,CSALSEDEQFF,TGCAGTGCCCTTAGCGAAGACGAGCAGTTCTTC
TRBD2,TRBV7-9,NA,TRBJ2-3,CASSLAEGLADVF,TGTGCCAGCAGCTTAGCCGAGGGACTAGCGGACGTCTTT
NA,TRBV6-5,NA,TRBJ2-6,CASTGESSGANVLTF,TGTGCCAGCACAGGTGAATCCTCTGGGGCCAACGTCCTGACTTTC
NA,TRBV3-1/TRBV3-2,NA,TRBJ2-1,CASSQNPGVDNEQFF,TGTGCCAGCAGCCAGAACCCGGGAGTAGACAATGAGCAGTTCTTC
NA,TRBV4-2,NA,TRBJ2-6,CASSQDTVGANVLTF,TGTGCCAGCAGCCAAGATACAGTTGGGGCCAACGTCCTGACTTTC
NA,TRBV24-1,NA,TRBJ2-7,CATSDKYRVLRWCGEQYF,TGTGCCACCAGTGATAAATACAGGGTTCTCCGGTGGTGCGGCGAGCAGTACTTC
NA,TRBV6-5,NA,TRBJ2-5,CASSLGKRAETQYF,TGTGCCAGCAGTTTAGGTAAACGGGCAGAGACCCAGTACTTC
TRBD2,TRBV11-1,NA,TRBJ2-3,CASSDPLRGATDTQYF,TGTGCCAGCAGCGATCCTTTGCGGGGGGCCACAGATACGCAGTATTTT
NA,TRBV6-6,NA,TRBJ2-1,CASSETRVGEQFF,TGTGCCAGCAGTGAGACGAGGGTAGGTGAGCAGTTCTTC
TRBD2,TRBV27,NA,TRBJ2-5,CASSLFPGLAGDQETQYF,TGTGCCAGCAGTTTATTTCCCGGACTCGCGGGGGATCAAGAGACCCAGTACTTC
TRBD1,TRBV13,NA,TRBJ1-1,CASSLGQGVNTEAFF,TGTGCCAGCAGCTTAGGCCAGGGGGTGAACACTGAAGCTTTCTTT
NA,TRBV19,NA,TRBJ2-3,CASGAGQVADTQYF,TGTGCCAGTGGAGCGGGACAGGTTGCGGACACGCAGTATTTT
NA,TRBV5-1,NA,TRBJ1-3,CASRDGAFSGNTIYF,TGCGCCAGCAGGGACGGGGCTTTCTCTGGAAACACCATATATTTT
NA,TRBV3-1/TRBV3-2,NA,TRBJ2-7,CASSRASGSYEQYF,TGTGCCAGCAGCCGGGCGTCAGGCTCCTACGAGCAGTACTTC
NA,TRBV5-6,NA,TRBJ2-5,CASSLAVQETQYF,TGTGCCAGCAGCTTGGCGGTTCAAGAGACCCAGTACTTC
NA,TRBV3-1/TRBV3-2,NA,TRBJ1-3,CASSPRDTTIYF,TGTGCCAGCAGCCCCCGGGACACCACCATATATTTT
NA,TRBV7-9,few,TRBJ2-1,CASSLLDRDFNEQFF,TGTGCCAGCAGCTTACTGGACAGAGACTTCAATGAGCAGTTCTTC
NA,TRBV3-1/TRBV3-2,NA,TRBJ2-5,CASSQAGAGLETQYF,TGTGCCAGCAGCCAAGCGGGGGCAGGGTTAGAGACCCAGTACTTC
NA,TRBV28,NA,TRBJ2-1,CASSFSREHPMSGNEQFF,TGTGCCAGCAGTTTCTCCAGGGAGCACCCGATGTCTGGGAATGAGCAGTTCTTC
TRBD1,TRBV7-3,once,TRBJ1-2,CASSPGTGYGYTF,TGTGCCAGCAGCCCAGGGACAGGATATGGCTACACCTTC
NA,TRBV28,NA,TRBJ1-1,CASSLSVNTEAFF,TGTGCCAGCAGTTTATCTGTGAACACTGAAGCTTTCTTT
TRBD2,TRBV7-9,NA,TRBJ2-1,CASSRRREGQGNEQFF,TGTGCCAGCAGCCGCCGGCGGGAGGGCCAGGGGAATGAGCAGTTCTTC